This entry is about one T cell receptor beta chain. Its antigen specificity is not known. The input lacks base qualities; no much larger clone sits a single base away. The data are from a study of blood T cell repertoires in COVID-19 (dated by TCRdb to the early 2020s). About the investigation overall: Samples covering the acute and convalescent phases of COVID-19 were provided by collaborators in the United States, Italy and Spain. The material from the prospective study consisted of cDNA or gDNA derived from T cells, B-cell-depleted T cells, or PBMCs. Deeply sampled blood TCRbeta repertoires from subjects exposed to, actively infected with, or recovered from COVID-19 were included in the dataset. The repertoires were released in a freely available public database meant as a resource for research on the immune response to SARS-CoV-2. The samples were drawn from the first 160 participants of the ongoing ImmuneRACE study and from 1,200 or so subjects provided by 6 global collaborators. A de-identified subject ID, COVID-19 status, age in years and sex were almost always included in the sample metadata. Where HLA class I and class II types were available, the types were taken from metadata supplied by the sample provider, not from assay-based typing. Points the paper makes about the study in general: How much clinical and demographic metadata was included differed by source and by participant, and the metadata was provided uncurated.

Collaborating institutions collected whole blood in K2EDTA tubes following their own protocols. For TCRbeta analysis, collaborators shipped samples as frozen whole blood, isolated PBMCs, or DNA extracted from either of those sample types. TCRbeta CDR3 regions were amplified from genomic DNA by means of the immunoSEQ Assay, a bias-controlled multiplex PCR. Concerning the study's data processing: The number of nucleated cells in each sample was estimated from the amplification of reference gene primers within the assay. To quantify the absolute abundance of each unique TCRbeta CDR3 rearrangement, sequence reads were collapsed and filtered. For each sample, productive Simpson clonality was calculated as the square root of Simpson's diversity index over productive rearrangements. TCRdb stores this immuneACCESS table with in-frame sequences only. Part of the clones is absent; in the studies checked, under half of the shortfall reflects unresolved V genes, and no reason is known for the rest. The V and J calls and the clone size are those of that table, but D and trimming were determined from the DNA. This sample has about 280,000 clones in its table, and around 86% of those were observed once. Of the sample, about 3% is held by the ten largest clones.

V is reduced by 5 bases and J by 5 bases, leaving a spacing of 16 bases between them. The CDR3 covers 14 residues, taking in both the cysteine and the phenylalanine. Kept here is only the CDR3 DNA, which spans 42 bases and is read in frame from base 1. The germline V gene encodes CDR1 SGHAT and CDR2 FQNNGV. The chain is encoded by TRBV11-2 joined to TRBJ2-7; the D segment cannot be called with confidence. The source of this sequence is a woman in her 30s with active or convalescent COVID-19. The specimen was peripheral blood. The nucleotide sequence reads as follows: TGTGCCAGCAGCGCCTACTTAGCTTCCCACGAGCAGTACTTC. Protein translation: CASSAYLASHEQYF.